This is a list of T cell receptor beta chains from one sample in a study of neurological immune-mediated disorders. A single record per CDR3 protein comes from TCRdb applying MiXCR to the 5' RACE reads. The sample yields fewer than 60,000 distinct CDR3 sequences, 3% to 4.5% seen once. Sequenced material: PBMCs. These receptors were collected from a man in his 60s with multiple sclerosis. CDR3s include the opening cysteine and the closing phenylalanine or tryptophan. The D gene is left open where the match is weak. The size entry is marked missing in some rows and otherwise reads once, few, many or a size class.

j_gene	abundance	d_gene	v_gene	CDR3aa	CDR3nt
TRBJ1-4	many	.	TRBV9	CASSAGNEKLFF	TGTGCCAGCAGCGCAGGGAATGAAAAACTGTTTTTT
TRBJ2-7	many	TRBD2	TRBV5-1	CASAGLAGSSYEQYF	TGCGCCAGCGCCGGACTAGCGGGAAGCTCCTACGAGCAGTACTTC
TRBJ1-1	many	.	TRBV5-4	CASRQGGDTEAFF	TGTGCCAGCAGACAGGGTGGGGACACTGAAGCTTTCTTT
TRBJ1-3	many	.	TRBV20-1	CSAREQSSGNTIYF	TGCAGTGCTAGAGAACAGTCCTCTGGAAACACCATATATTTT
TRBJ1-2	many	TRBD1	TRBV6-2/TRBV6-3	CASSPQGGYGYTF	TGTGCCAGCAGTCCACAGGGGGGCTATGGCTACACCTTC
TRBJ2-7	.	.	TRBV20-1	CSAAYNEQYF	TGCAGTGCTGCCTATAATGAGCAGTACTTC
TRBJ2-1	many	.	TRBV5-1	CASSLGGTHNEQFF	TGCGCCAGCAGCTTGGGAGGTACCCACAATGAGCAGTTCTTC
TRBJ1-1	many	.	TRBV7-8	CASSPQSRGGGTEAFF	TGTGCCAGCAGCCCCCAGTCCAGGGGTGGGGGCACTGAAGCTTTCTTT
TRBJ1-1	many	TRBD1	TRBV5-1	CASSPHQGVSKNTEAFF	TGCGCCAGCAGCCCCCATCAGGGGGTGTCGAAGAACACTGAAGCTTTCTTT
TRBJ1-1	many	.	TRBV5-1	CASSLRLSSEAFF	TGCGCCAGCAGCCTCCGATTATCCAGTGAAGCTTTCTTT
TRBJ2-3	many	.	TRBV20-1	CSAPEGYLDTQYF	TGCAGTGCCCCGGAGGGCTACTTGGATACGCAGTATTTT
TRBJ2-7	many	.	TRBV20-1	CSARVPSYEQYF	TGCAGTGCCAGAGTACCCTCCTACGAGCAGTACTTC
TRBJ1-5	many	TRBD1	TRBV20-1	CSARGSGQGGTAQHF	TGCAGTGCTAGAGGATCGGGGCAGGGGGGCACGGCCCAGCATTTT
TRBJ2-1	many	.	TRBV19	CASSIFNEQFF	TGTGCCAGTAGTATCTTCAATGAGCAGTTCTTC
TRBJ2-2	many	.	TRBV20-1	CSARDQPGELFF	TGCAGTGCTAGAGATCAGCCCGGGGAGCTGTTTTTT
TRBJ2-5	many	.	TRBV4-1	CASSPIGETQYF	TGCGCCAGCAGCCCTATCGGGGAGACCCAGTACTTC
TRBJ2-1	.	.	TRBV20-1	CSARDKGNSGPTPEGQFF	TGCAGTGCTAGAGATAAAGGAAACTCGGGACCTACTCCTGAGGGGCAGTTCTTC
TRBJ1-2	many	TRBD1	TRBV5-1	CASSRGTVYGYTF	TGCGCCAGCAGCCGTGGGACAGTCTATGGCTACACCTTC
TRBJ2-4	many	TRBD1	TRBV20-1	CSAGDRKNIQYF	TGCAGTGCCGGGGACAGAAAAAACATTCAGTACTTC
TRBJ2-7	many	.	TRBV20-1	CSAPPGARGGEQYF	TGCAGTGCTCCCCCGGGGGCCAGAGGAGGAGAGCAGTACTTC
TRBJ2-6	few	.	TRBV5-6	CASRPSGANVLTF	TGTGCCAGCAGACCCTCTGGGGCCAACGTCCTGACTTTC
TRBJ1-5	many	TRBD1	TRBV7-2	CASSVGGDRGPSSNQPQHF	TGTGCCAGCAGCGTAGGGGGGGACAGGGGGCCCAGTAGCAATCAGCCCCAGCATTTT
TRBJ2-1	many	TRBD2	TRBV25-1	CASSLFAGESTNEQFF	TGTGCCAGCAGTTTATTTGCGGGAGAGTCAACGAATGAGCAGTTCTTC
TRBJ2-3	.	.	TRBV29-1	CSVSGKNTDTQYF	TGCAGCGTTAGTGGGAAAAACACAGATACGCAGTATTTT
TRBJ2-7	few	.	TRBV20-1	CSASDESQGEQYF	TGCAGTGCTAGTGATGAGAGTCAGGGCGAGCAGTACTTC
TRBJ2-1	.	TRBD1	TRBV7-9	CASSLGQSNNEQFF	TGTGCCAGCAGCTTGGGACAGAGTAACAATGAGCAGTTCTTC
TRBJ1-1	once	TRBD1	TRBV18	CASSPWTGMDTEAFF	TGTGCCAGCTCACCGTGGACAGGGATGGACACTGAAGCTTTCTTT
TRBJ2-7	many	.	TRBV6-1	CASEWGGESYEQYF	TGTGCCAGCGAATGGGGGGGCGAATCCTACGAGCAGTACTTC
TRBJ2-3	few	.	TRBV7-9	CASSLASGAPGTDTQYF	TGTGCCAGCAGCTTAGCCTCAGGGGCCCCTGGCACAGATACGCAGTATTTT
TRBJ1-2	many	.	TRBV2	CASSESDIPGVKGYTF	TGTGCCAGCAGTGAATCTGATATACCGGGGGTGAAAGGCTACACCTTC
TRBJ1-4	many	.	TRBV20-1	CSARREGTSRGKLFF	TGCAGTGCTAGGAGAGAGGGCACTTCAAGGGGAAAACTGTTTTTT
TRBJ1-4	many	TRBD1	TRBV29-1	CSVGGQGAEKLFF	TGCAGCGTTGGGGGACAGGGTGCTGAAAAACTGTTTTTT
TRBJ2-7	many	.	TRBV12-3/TRBV12-4	CASKGGIYEQYF	TGTGCCTCCAAGGGCGGGATCTACGAGCAGTACTTC
TRBJ1-1	many	.	TRBV6-6	CASSYGGSLMAFF	TGTGCCAGCAGTTACGGCGGGAGTTTGATGGCTTTCTTT
TRBJ2-5	many	TRBD1	TRBV7-2	CASSLAATGGETQYF	TGTGCCAGCAGCTTAGCGGCTACAGGGGGAGAGACCCAGTACTTC
TRBJ1-5	many	.	TRBV5-6	CASSFGRYNQPQHF	TGTGCCAGCAGCTTTGGACGGTACAATCAGCCCCAGCATTTT
TRBJ2-5	few	.	TRBV20-1	CSAQRGDLQETQYF	TGCAGTGCTCAAAGGGGCGACTTGCAAGAGACCCAGTACTTC
TRBJ2-3	few	.	TRBV7-2	CASSLTGGPDTQYF	TGTGCCAGCAGCTTAACGGGGGGCCCAGATACGCAGTATTTT
TRBJ2-1	many	TRBD2	TRBV20-1	CSAREKTSGYNEQFF	TGCAGTGCTAGAGAAAAGACTAGCGGATACAATGAGCAGTTCTTC
TRBJ2-1	many	.	TRBV12-3/TRBV12-4	CASRLGVSSYNEQFF	TGTGCCAGCAGACTTGGAGTGAGCTCCTACAATGAGCAGTTCTTC
TRBJ1-1	many	.	TRBV20-1	CSASQPNTEAFF	TGCAGTGCTTCGCAGCCTAACACTGAAGCTTTCTTT
TRBJ2-3	many	TRBD2	TRBV15	CAIAPGLADTQYF	TGTGCCATCGCCCCGGGACTAGCAGATACGCAGTATTTT
TRBJ1-1	many	TRBD1	TRBV20-1	CSARVGGQVHTEAFF	TGCAGTGCTAGAGTTGGGGGACAGGTTCACACTGAAGCTTTCTTT
TRBJ2-7	many	.	TRBV5-1	CASSPDGLTYEQYF	TGCGCCAGCAGCCCGGACGGATTAACCTACGAGCAGTACTTC
TRBJ2-3	many	.	TRBV5-1	CASSPDEGADTQYF	TGCGCCAGCAGCCCCGATGAGGGCGCAGATACGCAGTATTTT
TRBJ2-5	many	.	TRBV3-1	CASSQVGASETQYF	TGTGCCAGCAGCCAAGTAGGGGCGTCAGAGACCCAGTACTTC
TRBJ2-3	many	TRBD2	TRBV3-1	CASSQVLAGARGFADTQYF	TGTGCCAGCAGCCAAGTACTAGCGGGAGCGAGAGGGTTCGCAGATACGCAGTATTTT
TRBJ2-5	many	TRBD2	TRBV5-6	CASSLVAGGRSRETQYF	TGTGCCAGCAGCTTGGTTGCGGGGGGTCGGTCCCGGGAGACCCAGTACTTC
TRBJ1-2	many	.	TRBV20-1	CSATTGVGYYGYTF	TGCAGTGCAACTACGGGTGTAGGGTACTATGGCTACACCTTC
TRBJ2-3	many	.	TRBV7-6	CASSLGETRSQYF	TGTGCCAGCAGCTTAGGGGAGACTAGATCGCAGTATTTT
TRBJ1-2	many	.	TRBV5-4	CASSAGRGGYGYTF	TGTGCCAGCAGCGCCGGGAGGGGAGGCTATGGCTACACCTTC
TRBJ1-1	many	.	TRBV20-1	CSARKFGATNTEAFF	TGCAGTGCTAGAAAATTTGGGGCGACGAACACTGAAGCTTTCTTT
TRBJ1-4	many	.	TRBV27	CASSLSRGTNEKLFF	TGTGCCAGCAGTTTATCCAGGGGTACTAATGAAAAACTGTTTTTT
TRBJ2-5	many	.	TRBV12-3/TRBV12-4	CASSSRGGVETQYF	TGTGCCAGCAGTTCCCGGGGCGGAGTAGAGACCCAGTACTTC